Reported below is one T cell receptor beta chain. The age range of participants was about 18 to 89 years, with residence in around 22 US areas. Cohort placement rested on clinical history that participants reported themselves. Sequenced by immunoSEQ multiplex PCR; TCRdb stores in-frame clones only, minus some. The sample lists 250,000 to 350,000 clones, around 88% occurring once. The source of the sample is a study of blood T cell repertoires in COVID-19. As for the study in general: Sources were T cells, B-cell-depleted T cells, or PBMCs; the material itself was cDNA or gDNA.

CDR1 is KGHSH and CDR2 is LQKENI in the germline V gene. Trimming pared 5 bases from V and 1 base from J, leaving 11 bases between. The CDR3 totals 14 residues. Input material: PBMCs or T cells enriched from blood (not recorded which). This chain links TRBV18 with TRBJ2-5, with TRBD1 as a possible D gene (6 bases). The TCR sequence derives from a woman aged 40 to 50 who had recovered from COVID-19. CDR3 sequence: CASSSRGPQETQYF. The CDR3 DNA reads TGTGCCAGCTCATCCAGGGGCCCCCAAGAGACCCAGTACTTC.